This TCR beta chain is drawn from a study of metastatic and nonmetastatic thyroid tumors. Study context: Samples came from malignant and benign thyroid patients, and repertoires were compared across blood and tumor or nodule tissue. Study outcomes and limitations: TCR beta diversity was reportedly significantly higher in malignant thyroid tumors than benign nodules, in blood and tumor.

Comments on this clone: Its antigen is still unknown. The junction and the germline gene differ at one end; a read error may be behind it.

In the authors' methods: Variation in CDR3 across clinicopathological groups served as the basis for constructing a distant-metastasis classifier in papillary thyroid cancer. TCRdb reassembled clones from the PCR reads with MiXCR. The V and J calls here are based on TCRdb, not the publication. Of about 5,000 clones listed, about 39% are singletons. Germline V CDR1 and CDR2: SNHLY, FYNNEI. The CDR3 has 12 residues. Nobody among the patients had been given any treatment before thyroid surgery. V usage is TRBV2 and J usage is TRBJ1-1; 8 bases are a match to TRBD1. The sequenced sample consisted of tumor tissue. The TCR sequence derives from a male donor with papillary thyroid cancer or a benign thyroid nodule (not recorded which). Some clones in this sample may be carry-over from other donors' samples. CDR3 loop: CAISETQGVGFF. In DNA form, the CDR3 reads TGTGCCATCAGTGAGACACAGGGGGTAGGTTTCTTT.